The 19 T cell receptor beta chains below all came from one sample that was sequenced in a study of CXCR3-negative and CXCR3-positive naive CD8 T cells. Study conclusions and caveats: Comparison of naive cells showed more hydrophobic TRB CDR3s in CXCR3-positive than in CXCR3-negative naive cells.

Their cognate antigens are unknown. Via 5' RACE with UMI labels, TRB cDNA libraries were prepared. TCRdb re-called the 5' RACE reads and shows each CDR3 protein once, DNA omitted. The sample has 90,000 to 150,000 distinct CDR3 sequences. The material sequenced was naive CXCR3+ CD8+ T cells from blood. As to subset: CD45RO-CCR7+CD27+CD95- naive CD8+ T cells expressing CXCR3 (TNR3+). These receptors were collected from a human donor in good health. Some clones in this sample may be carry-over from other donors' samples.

The CDR3 protein is CASSLAGAANEKLFF. This chain uses TRBV5-5 with TRBJ1-4; without DNA, the TCRdb call of TRBD1 cannot be checked. Germline CDR1 is SGHKS and CDR2 is YYEKEE (reference sequence). CDR3 length: 15 residues.

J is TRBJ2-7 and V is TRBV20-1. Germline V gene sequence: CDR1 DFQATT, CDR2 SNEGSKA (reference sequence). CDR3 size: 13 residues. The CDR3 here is CSARELISYEQYF.

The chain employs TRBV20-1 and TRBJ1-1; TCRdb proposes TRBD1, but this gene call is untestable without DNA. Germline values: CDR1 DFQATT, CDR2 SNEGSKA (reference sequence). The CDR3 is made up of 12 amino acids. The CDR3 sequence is CSATLQGAEAFF.

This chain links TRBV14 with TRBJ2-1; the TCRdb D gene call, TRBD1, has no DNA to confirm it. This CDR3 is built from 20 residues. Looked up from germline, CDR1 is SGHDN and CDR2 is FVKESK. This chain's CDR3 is CASSLRKGQGSGKTYNEQFF. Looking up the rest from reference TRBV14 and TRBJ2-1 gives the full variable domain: EAGVTQFPSHSVIEKGQTVTLRCDPISGHDNLYWYRRVMGKEIKFLLHFVKESKQDESGMPNNRFLAERTGGTYSTLKVQPAELEDSGVYFCASSLRKGQGSGKTYNEQFFGPGTRLTVL.

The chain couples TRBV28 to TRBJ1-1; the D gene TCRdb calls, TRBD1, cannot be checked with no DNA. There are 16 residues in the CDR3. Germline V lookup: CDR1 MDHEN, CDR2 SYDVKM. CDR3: CASWGRGWPSDTEAFF.

The CDR3 region is CSARDLGLSVNNEQFF. The V and J genes are TRBV20-1 and TRBJ2-1. The CDR3 runs 16 residues. Germline-derived CDR1 and CDR2 are DFQATT and SNEGSKA (reference sequence).

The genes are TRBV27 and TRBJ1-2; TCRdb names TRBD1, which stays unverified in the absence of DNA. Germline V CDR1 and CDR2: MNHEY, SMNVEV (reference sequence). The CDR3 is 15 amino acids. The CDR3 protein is CASSPVPRGGYGYTF.

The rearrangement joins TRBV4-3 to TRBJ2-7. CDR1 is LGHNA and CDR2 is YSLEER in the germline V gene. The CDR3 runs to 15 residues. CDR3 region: CASSQDSGGPYEQYF.

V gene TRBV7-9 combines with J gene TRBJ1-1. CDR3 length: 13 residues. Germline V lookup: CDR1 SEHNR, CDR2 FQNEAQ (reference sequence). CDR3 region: CASSLISADEAFF.

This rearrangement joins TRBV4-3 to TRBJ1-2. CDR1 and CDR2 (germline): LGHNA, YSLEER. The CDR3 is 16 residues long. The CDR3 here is CASSQEFQDGTYGYTF.

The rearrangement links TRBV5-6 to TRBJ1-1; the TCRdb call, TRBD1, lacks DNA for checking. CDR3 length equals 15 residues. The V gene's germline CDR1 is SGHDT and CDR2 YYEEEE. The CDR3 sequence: CASSLGGTGHTEAFF.

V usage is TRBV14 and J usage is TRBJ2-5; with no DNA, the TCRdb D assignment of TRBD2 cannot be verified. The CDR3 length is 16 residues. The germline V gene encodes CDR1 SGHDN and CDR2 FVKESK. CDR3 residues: CASSRTRVGGQETQYF.

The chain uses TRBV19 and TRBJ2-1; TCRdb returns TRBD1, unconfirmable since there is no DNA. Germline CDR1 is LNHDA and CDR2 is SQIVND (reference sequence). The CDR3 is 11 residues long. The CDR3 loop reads CASTGDNEQFF.

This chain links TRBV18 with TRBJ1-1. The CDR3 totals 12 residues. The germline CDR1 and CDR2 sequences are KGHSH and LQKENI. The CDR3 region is CASSPPGAEAFF.

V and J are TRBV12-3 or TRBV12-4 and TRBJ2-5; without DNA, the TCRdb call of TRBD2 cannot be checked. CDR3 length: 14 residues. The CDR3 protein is CASSFVKGGETQYF.

The CDR3 loop reads CASEGQGRPDTQYF. The V gene is TRBV5-1, the J gene TRBJ2-3; as DNA is missing, the TRBD1 call by TCRdb cannot be tested. The V gene's germline CDR1 is SGHRS and CDR2 YFSETQ. This CDR3 has 14 amino acids.

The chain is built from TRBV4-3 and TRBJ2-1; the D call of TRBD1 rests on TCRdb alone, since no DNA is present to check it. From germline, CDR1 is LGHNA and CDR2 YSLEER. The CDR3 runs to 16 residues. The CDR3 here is CASSQPPGQGANEQFF.

This CDR3 reads CAISESGRFTDTQYF. The chain joins TRBV10-3 to TRBJ2-3. The germline V gene encodes CDR1 ENHRY and CDR2 SYGVKD. CDR3 size: 15 residues.

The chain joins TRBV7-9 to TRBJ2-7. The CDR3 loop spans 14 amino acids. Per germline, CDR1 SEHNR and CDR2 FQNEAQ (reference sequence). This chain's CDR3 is CASSQQRADYEQYF.